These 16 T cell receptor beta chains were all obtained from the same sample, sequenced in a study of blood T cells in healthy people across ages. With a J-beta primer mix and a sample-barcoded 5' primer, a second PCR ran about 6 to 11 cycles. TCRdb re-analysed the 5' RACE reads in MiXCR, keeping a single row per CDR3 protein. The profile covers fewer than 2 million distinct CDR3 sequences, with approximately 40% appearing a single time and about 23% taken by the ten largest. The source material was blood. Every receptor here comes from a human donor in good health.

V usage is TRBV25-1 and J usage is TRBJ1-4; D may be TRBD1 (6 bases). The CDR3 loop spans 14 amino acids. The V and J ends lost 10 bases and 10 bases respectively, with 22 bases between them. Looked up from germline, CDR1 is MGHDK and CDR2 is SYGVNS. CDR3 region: CATLRGGTGGKLFF. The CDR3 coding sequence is TGTGCCACCCTACGAGGGGGAACAGGAGGAAAACTGTTTTTT.

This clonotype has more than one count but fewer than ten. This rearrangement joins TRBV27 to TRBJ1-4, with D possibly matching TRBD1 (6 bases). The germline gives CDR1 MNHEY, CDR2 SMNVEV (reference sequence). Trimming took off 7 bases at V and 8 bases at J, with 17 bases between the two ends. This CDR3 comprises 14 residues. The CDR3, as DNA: TGTGCCAGCACGCGGGGGCAGGGAGGCGAAAAACTGTTTTTT. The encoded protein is CASTRGQGGEKLFF.

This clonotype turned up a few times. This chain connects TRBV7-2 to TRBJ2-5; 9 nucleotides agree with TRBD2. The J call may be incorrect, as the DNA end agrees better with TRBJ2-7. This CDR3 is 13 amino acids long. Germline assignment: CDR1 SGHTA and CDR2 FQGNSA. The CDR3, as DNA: TGTGCCAGCAGCCAGACTAGCGGTTACGAGCAGTACTTC. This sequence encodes CASSQTSGYEQYF.

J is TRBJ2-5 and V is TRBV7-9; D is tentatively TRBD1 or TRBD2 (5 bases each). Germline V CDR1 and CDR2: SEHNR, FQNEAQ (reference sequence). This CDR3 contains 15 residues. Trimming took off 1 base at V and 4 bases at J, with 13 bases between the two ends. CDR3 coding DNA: TGTGCCAGCAGCTTAGTTCAGGGACCGCTAGAGACCCAGTACTTC. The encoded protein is CASSLVQGPLETQYF.

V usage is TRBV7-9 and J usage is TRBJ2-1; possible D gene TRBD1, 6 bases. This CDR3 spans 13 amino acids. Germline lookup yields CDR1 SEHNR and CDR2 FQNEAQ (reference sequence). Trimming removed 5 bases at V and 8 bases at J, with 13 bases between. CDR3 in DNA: TGTGCCAGCAGCACAGGACAGTACGATGAGCAGTTCTTC. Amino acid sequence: CASSTGQYDEQFF. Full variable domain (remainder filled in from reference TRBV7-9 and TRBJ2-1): DTGVSQNPRHKITKRGQNVTFRCDPISEHNRLYWYRQTLGQGPEFLTYFQNEAQLEKSRLLSDRFSAERPKGSFSTLEIQRTEQGDSAMYLCASSTGQYDEQFFGPGTRLTVL.

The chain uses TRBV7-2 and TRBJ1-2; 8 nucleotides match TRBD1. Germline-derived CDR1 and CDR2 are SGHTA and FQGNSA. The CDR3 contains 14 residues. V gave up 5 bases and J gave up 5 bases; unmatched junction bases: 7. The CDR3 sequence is CASSRRTGIYGYTF. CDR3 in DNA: TGTGCCAGCAGCCGTCGGACAGGGATATATGGCTACACCTTC.

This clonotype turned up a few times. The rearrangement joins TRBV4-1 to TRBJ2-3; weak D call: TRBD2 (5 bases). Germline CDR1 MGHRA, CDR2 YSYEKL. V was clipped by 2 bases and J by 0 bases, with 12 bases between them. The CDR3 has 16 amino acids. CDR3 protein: CASSQPGSASTDTQYF. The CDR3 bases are TGCGCCAGCAGCCAACCGGGAAGCGCTAGCACAGATACGCAGTATTTT.

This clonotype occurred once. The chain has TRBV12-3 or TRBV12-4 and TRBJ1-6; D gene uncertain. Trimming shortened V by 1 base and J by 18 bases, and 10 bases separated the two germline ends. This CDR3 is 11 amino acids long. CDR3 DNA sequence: TGTGCCAGCAGTTTAGGACCCATTGGCCACTTT. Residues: CASSLGPIGHF.

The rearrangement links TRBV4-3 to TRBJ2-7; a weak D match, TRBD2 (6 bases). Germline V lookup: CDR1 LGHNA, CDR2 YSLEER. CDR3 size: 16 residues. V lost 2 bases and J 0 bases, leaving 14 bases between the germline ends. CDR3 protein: CASSQNHGGSSYEQYF. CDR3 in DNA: TGCGCCAGCAGCCAAAATCATGGGGGGAGCTCCTACGAGCAGTACTTC.

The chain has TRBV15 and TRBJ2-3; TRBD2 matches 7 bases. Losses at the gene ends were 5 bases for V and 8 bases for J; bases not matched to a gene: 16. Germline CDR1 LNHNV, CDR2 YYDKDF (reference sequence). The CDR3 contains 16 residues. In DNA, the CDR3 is TGTGCCACCAGCTTACCGGGACCCCAGCCGGGAGGTACGCAGTATTTT. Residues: CATSLPGPQPGGTQYF. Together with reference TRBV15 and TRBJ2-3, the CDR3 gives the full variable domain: DAMVIQNPRYQVTQFGKPVTLSCSQTLNHNVMYWYQQKSSQAPKLLFHYYDKDFNNEADTPDNFQSRRPNTSFCFLDIRSPGLGDTAMYLCATSLPGPQPGGTQYFGPGTRLTVL.

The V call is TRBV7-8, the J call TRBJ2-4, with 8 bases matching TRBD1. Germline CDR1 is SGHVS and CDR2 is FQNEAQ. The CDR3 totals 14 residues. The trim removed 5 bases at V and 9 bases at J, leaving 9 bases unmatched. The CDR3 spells CASSIRTGRGIQYF. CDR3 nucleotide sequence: TGTGCCAGCAGCATAAGGACAGGGCGGGGCATTCAGTACTTC.

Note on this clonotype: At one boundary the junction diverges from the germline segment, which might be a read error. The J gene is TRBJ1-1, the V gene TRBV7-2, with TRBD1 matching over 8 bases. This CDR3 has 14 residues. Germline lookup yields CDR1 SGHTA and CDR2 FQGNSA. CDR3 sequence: CASTLQGGDTEAFF. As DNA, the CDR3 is TGTGCCAGCACCTTACAGGGGGGGGACACTGAAGCTTTCTTT.

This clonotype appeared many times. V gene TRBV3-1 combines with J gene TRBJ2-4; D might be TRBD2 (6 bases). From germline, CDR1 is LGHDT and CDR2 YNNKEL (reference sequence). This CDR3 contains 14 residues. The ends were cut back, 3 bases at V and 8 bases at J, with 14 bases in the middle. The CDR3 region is CASSHSREAYIQYF. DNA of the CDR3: TGTGCCAGCAGCCACAGCAGGGAGGCCTACATTCAGTACTTC.

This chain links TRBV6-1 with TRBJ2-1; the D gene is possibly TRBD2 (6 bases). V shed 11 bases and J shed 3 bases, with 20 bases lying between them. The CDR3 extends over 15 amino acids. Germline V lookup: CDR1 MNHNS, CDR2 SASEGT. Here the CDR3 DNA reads TGTGCCCTATCGCTAGGTCGGGGGATCTACAATGAGCAGTTCTTC. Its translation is CALSLGRGIYNEQFF.

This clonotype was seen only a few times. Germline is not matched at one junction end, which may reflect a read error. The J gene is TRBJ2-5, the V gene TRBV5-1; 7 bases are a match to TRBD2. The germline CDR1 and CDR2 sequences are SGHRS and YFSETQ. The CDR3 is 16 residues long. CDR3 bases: TGTGCCAGCAGCTTGGACCCGGGGGGAATCCAAGAGACCCAGTACTTC. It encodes CASSLDPGGIQETQYF.

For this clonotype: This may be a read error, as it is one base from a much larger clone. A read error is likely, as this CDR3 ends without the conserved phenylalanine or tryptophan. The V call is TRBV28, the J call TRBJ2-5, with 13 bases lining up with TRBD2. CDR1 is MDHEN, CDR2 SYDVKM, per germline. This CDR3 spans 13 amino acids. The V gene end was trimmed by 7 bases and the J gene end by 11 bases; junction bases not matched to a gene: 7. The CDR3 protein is CASTPGLAGHQYL. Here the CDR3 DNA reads TGTGCCAGCACCCCGGGACTAGCGGGGCATCAGTACCTC.